This passage covers 23 T cell receptor beta chains from one sample sequenced in a study of beta chain features in type 1 diabetes. Since all of the isolated RNA was reverse transcribed, expressed TCRB transcripts were what got sequenced. The repertoire was sequenced with immunoSEQ multiplex PCR; TCRdb's copy has only in-frame clones and lacks some. In the table there are some 240,000 clones, roughly 10% of which are singletons. The sample comprised central memory CD4+ T cells from blood. These receptors were taken from a man younger than 35 in good health.

The chain couples TRBV6-5 to TRBJ2-1; 7 bases map to TRBD2. Germline CDR1 and CDR2: MNHEY and SVGAGI. With V trimmed by 2 bases and J by 10 bases, 8 bases remained unmatched. There are 14 residues in the CDR3. CDR3 DNA sequence: TGTGCCAGCAGTTACGCAGATGGGGAGGGGGAGCAGTTCTTC. Translation gives CASSYADGEGEQFF.

The chain recombines TRBV5-4 with TRBJ2-3; TRBD2 aligns across 13 bases. After removal of 5 bases from V and 4 bases from J, the junction contained 10 bases not matched to a gene. The CDR3 runs 17 residues. Germline CDR1 and CDR2: SGHNT and YYREEE (reference sequence). The CDR3 protein is CASSTTSGRPSADTQYF. For the CDR3, the DNA is TGTGCCAGCAGTACGACTAGCGGGAGGCCGAGCGCAGATACGCAGTATTTT.

This clone was detected a few times. With only one base between it and a far larger clone, this is likely a read error. This sample also contains other DNA sequences that code for the same CDR3. The J gene is TRBJ1-2, the V gene TRBV23-1; TRBD1 aligns across 7 bases. TRBV23-1 counts as an open reading frame of uncertain function. CDR3 size: 16 residues. As DNA, the CDR3 is TGCGCAAGCAGTCATATTGGACAGGATCGTAACTATGGCTACACCTTC. Protein product: CASSHIGQDRNYGYTF.

The chain carries TRBV7-9 and TRBJ2-6; D possibly uses TRBD1 or TRBD2 (6 bases each). Germline CDR1 and CDR2: SEHNR and FQNEAQ (reference sequence). V lost 3 bases, J lost 0 bases, and 18 bases lay in between. CDR3 size: 19 residues. This chain's CDR3 is CASSFVGGPRPSGANVLTF. CDR3 coding DNA: TGTGCCAGCAGCTTCGTCGGGGGCCCTAGGCCCTCTGGGGCCAACGTCCTGACTTTC.

This clone was observed a handful of times. The gene calls are TRBV5-1 and TRBJ2-5; 10 positions agree with TRBD2. V lost 2 bases and J lost 4; bases outside the gene matches: 8. CDR3 size: 16 residues. Germline V gives CDR1 SGHRS, CDR2 YFSETQ. This CDR3 is CASSFQPSGSIETQYF. Here the CDR3 DNA reads TGCGCCAGCAGCTTTCAGCCTAGCGGGAGCATAGAGACCCAGTACTTC.

The gene calls are TRBV6-5 and TRBJ2-1, with 8 bases fitting TRBD2. Germline CDR1 is MNHEY and CDR2 is SVGAGI. CDR3 length equals 14 residues. V trimming: 6 bases; J trimming: 8 bases; junction bases outside the gene matches: 9. Here the CDR3 DNA reads TGTGCCAGCAGACTCCTTGGACTAGCCGATGAGCAGTTCTTC. It translates to CASRLLGLADEQFF.

This clone was recorded many times. The chain joins TRBV28 to TRBJ2-1; TRBD2 aligns across 10 bases. The CDR3 runs to 15 residues. J was trimmed by 8 bases and V by 2 bases; bases with no gene match: 6. Germline assignment: CDR1 MDHEN and CDR2 SYDVKM. CDR3 amino acids: CASSLGAGGPHEQFF. The CDR3 DNA reads TGTGCCAGCAGTTTAGGAGCGGGAGGGCCCCATGAGCAGTTCTTC.

This clone came up many times. The chain links TRBV7-2 to TRBJ2-2; D is unclear. CDR1 is SGHTA, CDR2 FQGNSA, per germline. The length of the CDR3 is 14 residues. The V and J ends lost 3 bases and 1 base respectively, with 6 bases between them. The CDR3 coding sequence is TGTGCCAGCAGCTTTTCCTGGAACACCGGGGAGCTGTTTTTT. Its translation is CASSFSWNTGELFF.

The sample holds a few counts of this clone. The V call is TRBV6-6, the J call TRBJ2-3, with 9 bases fitting TRBD2. Germline lookup yields CDR1 MNHNY and CDR2 SVGAGI (reference sequence). CDR3 length: 14 amino acids. Trimming at V came to 5 bases and at J to 4 bases, leaving 4 bases not matched to a gene. Here the CDR3 DNA reads TGTGCCAGCAGTCGGACTAGCGTCTCAGATACGCAGTATTTT. It translates to CASSRTSVSDTQYF.

On this clone: One base away lies a much larger clone, so this may be a sequencing read error. V gene TRBV14 combines with J gene TRBJ2-1; 7 bases are a match to TRBD2. This CDR3 is built from 16 residues. The V gene's germline CDR1 is SGHDN and CDR2 FVKESK. The trim removed 4 bases at V and 3 bases at J, leaving 9 bases unmatched. The CDR3, as DNA: TGTGCCAGCAGCCGCCCCGGTGTAGCGGGCTACAATGAGCAGTTCTTC. Protein product: CASSRPGVAGYNEQFF.

This clone was observed a few times. The rearrangement uses TRBV29-1 and TRBJ2-7; 10 nucleotides align to TRBD1. Unmatched junction bases numbered 1, after V lost 4 bases and J lost 4 bases. From germline, CDR1 is SQVTM and CDR2 ANQGSEA. The CDR3 spans 12 residues. CDR3 in DNA: TGCAGCGTTGTGGGACAGGGGTACGAGCAGTACTTC. It encodes CSVVGQGYEQYF.

J is TRBJ1-2 and V is TRBV2; no firm D call. The germline V gene encodes CDR1 SNHLY and CDR2 FYNNEI. This CDR3 contains 12 residues. With 5 bases removed from V and 5 bases from J, the gap between germline ends came to 9 bases. CDR3 DNA: TGTGCCAGCAGTCCGGTCTCTTATGGCTACACCTTC. The encoded protein is CASSPVSYGYTF.

This clone was detected many times. The genes are TRBV7-9 and TRBJ2-7; D gene ambiguous. Per the germline V gene, CDR1 is SEHNR and CDR2 is FQNEAQ (reference sequence). The CDR3 covers 15 residues. The V end was cut by 5 bases, the J end by 2 bases, with 16 bases between. The CDR3 DNA reads TGTGCCAGCAGCCAAGGCGGCTTCCCCGCCTACGAGCAGTACTTC. Translated: CASSQGGFPAYEQYF.

The chain links TRBV5-4 to TRBJ1-1; D perhaps matches TRBD1 (6 bases). CDR3 length equals 15 residues. V was cut by 7 bases and J by 1 base, with 17 bases left in between. The germline V gene has CDR1 SGHNT and CDR2 YYREEE (reference sequence). The CDR3 sequence is CASADQGRENTEAFF. In nucleotides, the CDR3 is TGTGCCAGCGCCGATCAGGGGCGGGAGAACACTGAAGCTTTCTTT.

A few counts support this clone. Here the CDR3 DNA reads TGTGCCAGCAGCCACCGAATCGGGGGAGCGGGTGGGGAGACCCAGTACTTC. Translation: CASSHRIGGAGGETQYF. The rearrangement uses TRBV28 and TRBJ2-5, with D maybe TRBD2 (6 bases). Trimming left V 6 bases short and J 5 bases short, with 25 bases between. The CDR3 covers 17 residues. Germline V gene sequence: CDR1 MDHEN, CDR2 SYDVKM.

The chain couples TRBV2 to TRBJ2-1, with 10 bases identical to TRBD2. The CDR3 consists of 16 residues. V was clipped by 8 bases and J by 1 base; unmatched bases: 8. Germline CDR1 reads SNHLY; CDR2 reads FYNNEI. CDR3 region: CASGPSGSLSYNEQFF. CDR3 nucleotides: TGTGCCAGCGGACCTAGCGGGAGTTTGTCCTACAATGAGCAGTTCTTC.

This clone appeared a few times. The chain links TRBV28 to TRBJ2-7; TRBD2 matches 13 bases. This CDR3 has 14 residues. Per the germline V gene, CDR1 is MDHEN and CDR2 is SYDVKM. V was pared by 6 bases and J by 3 bases, with 2 bases of the junction left unmatched. In DNA, the CDR3 is TGTGCCAGCAGGCGGACTAGCGGGAGCTACGAGCAGTACTTC. This gives the protein CASRRTSGSYEQYF.

This clone came up a few times. Germline and junction disagree at one end, which may indicate a read error. The chain links TRBV14 to TRBJ2-7; perhaps TRBD2 as D (5 bases). This CDR3 region has 14 residues. Per germline, CDR1 SGHDN and CDR2 FVKESK. CDR3 sequence (DNA): TGTGCCAGCAGACAAGTTCCTAGCCCCTACGAGCAGTACTTC. Translating gives CASRQVPSPYEQYF.

The gene calls are TRBV18 and TRBJ2-5; 8 positions agree with TRBD1. J gave up 3 bases and V 6 bases, and 9 bases lay outside the gene matches. The length of the CDR3 is 15 residues. The germline V gene has CDR1 KGHSH and CDR2 LQKENI. CDR3 nucleotides: TGTGCCAGCTCCCGAAACAGGGGGAGCGAAGAGACCCAGTACTTC. Protein product: CASSRNRGSEETQYF.

This clone has just a few counts. The genes are TRBV4-2 and TRBJ2-1, with TRBD2 matching over 14 bases. This CDR3 comprises 18 residues. Trimming at V came to 3 bases and at J to 5 bases, leaving 9 bases not matched to a gene. Germline CDR1 reads LGHNA; CDR2 reads YNFKEQ. The CDR3 DNA follows: TGTGCCAGCAGCCAGGGACTAGCGGGAGCCGAATTTGACAATGAGCAGTTCTTC. Protein: CASSQGLAGAEFDNEQFF.

This sequence joins TRBV5-1 and TRBJ2-1, with 7 bases identical to TRBD2. This CDR3 is built from 15 residues. J was trimmed by 3 bases and V by 0 bases; bases with no gene match: 3. The germline V gene has CDR1 SGHRS and CDR2 YFSETQ. The CDR3 sequence: CASSLGLADYNEQFF. CDR3 bases: TGCGCCAGCAGCTTGGGACTAGCCGACTACAATGAGCAGTTCTTC.

V usage is TRBV5-1 and J usage is TRBJ1-1; D not resolved. Per the germline V gene, CDR1 is SGHRS and CDR2 is YFSETQ. V dropped 7 bases and J dropped 1 base, with 11 bases sitting between them. The CDR3 sequence is 13 residues long. The CDR3: CASEGKANTEAFF. The DNA for the CDR3 is TGCGCCAGCGAAGGAAAAGCGAACACTGAAGCTTTCTTT.

This clone was counted a few times. This chain joins TRBV5-4 and TRBJ2-7, with D possibly being TRBD2 (6 bases). This CDR3 contains 14 residues. Trimming took off 2 bases at V and 3 bases at J, with 12 bases between the two ends. Germline-derived CDR1 and CDR2 are SGHNT and YYREEE (reference sequence). The CDR3 DNA is TGTGCCAGCAGCTTAGGCGGGATGGGCTACGAGCAGTACTTC. Translated: CASSLGGMGYEQYF.